One and the same sample provided the 27 T cell receptor beta chains below, sequenced in a study of blood T cell repertoires in COVID-19. The protocol was immunoSEQ multiplex PCR, while the TCRdb copy is restricted to in-frame clones and leaves out a portion. The sample lists around 250,000 clones, around 85% occurring once. The sequenced sample consisted of peripheral blood. The receptors were sampled from a man aged 55 to 70 with acute or convalescent COVID-19.

The J gene is TRBJ2-4, the V gene TRBV11-2; D not certain. Germline CDR1 is SGHAT and CDR2 is FQNNGV. The germline V and J ends were trimmed by 5 bases and 4 bases, with 9 bases remaining between them. The CDR3 totals 13 residues. CDR3 DNA sequence: TGTGCCAGCAGCCCGGTTTCGAAAAACATTCAGTACTTC. This encodes CASSPVSKNIQYF. Filled out from reference TRBV11-2 and TRBJ2-4, the complete variable domain reads EAGVAQSPRYKIIEKRQSVAFWCNPISGHATLYWYQQILGQGPKLLIQFQNNGVVDDSQLPKDRFSAERLKGVDSTLKIQPAKLEDSAVYLCASSPVSKNIQYFGAGTRLSVL.

The V call is TRBV30, the J call TRBJ1-2; 8 bases are a match to TRBD1. Germline CDR1 is GTSNPN and CDR2 is SVGIG (reference sequence). V was pared by 1 base and J by 6 bases, with 10 bases of the junction left unmatched. This CDR3 contains 15 residues. This CDR3 reads CAWSAGQGGVDGYTF. The CDR3 region has the DNA TGTGCCTGGAGTGCCGGACAGGGAGGAGTAGATGGCTACACCTTC.

V gene TRBV7-3 combines with J gene TRBJ2-5; D possibly corresponds to TRBD2 (6 bases). Looked up from germline, CDR1 is SGHTA and CDR2 is FQGTGA. This CDR3 spans 14 amino acids. Trimming removed 5 bases from V and 0 bases from J, with 10 bases in between. This CDR3 reads CASSPAGNQETQYF. CDR3 sequence (DNA): TGTGCCAGCAGCCCCGCGGGGAACCAAGAGACCCAGTACTTC. The complete variable domain, with remaining parts taken from reference TRBV7-3 and TRBJ2-5, reads GAGVSQTPSNKVTEKGKYVELRCDPISGHTALYWYRQSLGQGPEFLIYFQGTGAADDSGLPNDRFFAVRPEGSVSTLKIQRTERGDSAVYLCASSPAGNQETQYFGPGTRLLVL.

The chain combines TRBV6-5 with TRBJ2-2; 7 bases agree with TRBD2. Germline V gene lookup returns CDR1 MNHEY and CDR2 SVGAGI. V was clipped by 4 bases and J by 3 bases; unmatched bases: 5. CDR3 length: 15 amino acids. The CDR3 loop is CASSSLAAHTGELFF. DNA of the CDR3: TGTGCCAGCAGTTCTCTAGCGGCTCACACCGGGGAGCTGTTTTTT.

CDR3 coding DNA: TGTGCCACCAGCAGAGTCGGGGGAGTGGAAAAACTGTTTTTT. Encoded protein: CATSRVGGVEKLFF. The V and J genes are TRBV15 and TRBJ1-4, with D perhaps matching TRBD1 (5 bases). Germline CDR1 reads LNHNV; CDR2 reads YYDKDF (reference sequence). The ends were cut back, 1 base at V and 8 bases at J, with 11 bases in the middle. The CDR3 has 14 residues.

The V gene is TRBV9, the J gene TRBJ1-3; 9 nucleotides align to TRBD1. Per the germline V gene, CDR1 is SGDLS and CDR2 is YYNGEE. Trimming took 4 bases from V and 0 from J; bases not matched to a gene: 5. This CDR3 is 16 amino acids long. The CDR3 reads CASSTGTGISGNTIYF. CDR3 sequence (DNA): TGTGCCAGCAGCACGGGGACAGGGATCTCTGGAAACACCATATATTTT.

CDR3 DNA: TGTGCCATCAGAACAGGGGACCCAGGGGCCTACGAGCAGTACTTC. It specifies CAIRTGDPGAYEQYF. V gene TRBV10-3 combines with J gene TRBJ2-7; 7 bases map to TRBD1. The J segment lost 2 bases and the V segment lost 6 bases, leaving 10 bases of the junction unmatched. The CDR3 spans 15 residues. Looked up from germline, CDR1 is ENHRY and CDR2 is SYGVKD.

The genes are TRBV5-1 and TRBJ1-3; the D gene is possibly TRBD1 (5 bases). V lost 1 base to trimming and J lost 1 base, with 9 bases between them. The V gene's germline CDR1 is SGHRS and CDR2 YFSETQ. The CDR3 has 15 residues. CDR3 DNA sequence: TGCGCCAGCAGCTTGTTGGGGGGATCTGGAAACACCATATATTTT. Protein product: CASSLLGGSGNTIYF. Combining the CDR3 with reference TRBV5-1 and TRBJ1-3 gives the whole variable domain KAGVTQTPRYLIKTRGQQVTLSCSPISGHRSVSWYQQTPGQGLQFLFEYFSETQRNKGNFPGRFSGRQFSNSRSEMNVSTLELGDSALYLCASSLLGGSGNTIYFGEGSWLTVV.

The rearrangement links TRBV30 to TRBJ1-1; weak D call: TRBD1 (6 bases). Trimming removed 1 base at V and 1 base at J, with 7 bases between. CDR1 and CDR2 from the germline V gene are GTSNPN and SVGIG (reference sequence). This CDR3 region has 13 residues. As DNA, the CDR3 is TGTGCCTGGAGTGAAGGGGGGAACACTGAAGCTTTCTTT. Residues: CAWSEGGNTEAFF.

The chain couples TRBV19 to TRBJ2-3, with D possibly TRBD1 on 6 matching bases. The CDR3 runs 19 residues. V was pared by 2 bases and J by 0 bases, with 21 bases between. Germline CDR1 reads LNHDA; CDR2 reads SQIVND (reference sequence). The CDR3 is CASSIQVIEGGSSTDTQYF. DNA of the CDR3: TGTGCCAGTAGTATACAGGTGATAGAAGGGGGTTCTAGCACAGATACGCAGTATTTT.

The chain links TRBV6-5 to TRBJ2-1; 7 nucleotides line up with TRBD2. This CDR3 has 14 residues. Trimming cost V 0 bases and J 6 bases; bases outside gene matches: 2. Germline V gene lookup returns CDR1 MNHEY and CDR2 SVGAGI. The CDR3 loop reads CASSYSGGTNEQFF. DNA of the CDR3: TGTGCCAGCAGTTACTCGGGAGGGACCAATGAGCAGTTCTTC.

The chain combines TRBV11-2 with TRBJ2-7; TRBD2 matches 7 bases. The CDR3 extends over 16 amino acids. Unmatched junction bases numbered 14, after V lost 5 bases and J lost 4 bases. Germline V gene lookup returns CDR1 SGHAT and CDR2 FQNNGV. CDR3 nucleotides: TGTGCCAGCAGCCAAGAGGGACTATCTTTCCTTTACGAGCAGTACTTC. Protein sequence: CASSQEGLSFLYEQYF. The complete variable domain, with remaining parts taken from reference TRBV11-2 and TRBJ2-7, reads EAGVAQSPRYKIIEKRQSVAFWCNPISGHATLYWYQQILGQGPKLLIQFQNNGVVDDSQLPKDRFSAERLKGVDSTLKIQPAKLEDSAVYLCASSQEGLSFLYEQYFGPGTRLTVT.

The chain links TRBV5-6 to TRBJ2-5, with a weak D call TRBD2 (6 bases). Trimming stripped 0 bases from V and 8 bases from J, with 14 bases between. Germline V gene sequence: CDR1 SGHDT, CDR2 YYEEEE. The CDR3 has 14 amino acids. The CDR3 nucleotides are TGTGCCAGCAGCTTGGCCGCGGTAGCGGAAACCCAGTACTTC. Its protein product is CASSLAAVAETQYF.

The chain carries TRBV6-5 and TRBJ1-3, with a weak D call TRBD1 (5 bases). The CDR3 has 15 amino acids. Trimming took 4 bases from V and 2 from J, leaving 12 bases between them. Germline V gene sequence: CDR1 MNHEY, CDR2 SVGAGI. The CDR3 protein is CASSSPQGPGNTIYF. Here the CDR3 DNA reads TGTGCCAGCAGTTCACCCCAGGGCCCTGGAAACACCATATATTTT.

V gene TRBV5-6 combines with J gene TRBJ1-1; 10 positions agree with TRBD1. Germline CDR1 reads SGHDT; CDR2 reads YYEEEE. With 4 bases clipped from V and 7 bases from J, the junction kept 10 bases outside the gene matches. The CDR3 has 15 amino acids. The CDR3 DNA sequence: TGTGCCAGCAGCCCCCTAGGGACAGGGGATTATGAAGCTTTCTTT. It yields the protein CASSPLGTGDYEAFF.

This clone has a single count. V usage is TRBV28 and J usage is TRBJ1-5; D might be TRBD1 (6 bases). Germline CDR1 reads MDHEN; CDR2 reads SYDVKM. The CDR3 sequence is 14 residues long. Trimming took 4 bases from V and 2 from J, leaving 9 bases between them. The CDR3 protein is CASSYRVGNQPQHF. The CDR3 DNA follows: TGTGCCAGCAGTTACAGGGTTGGCAATCAGCCCCAGCATTTT.

The chain recombines TRBV4-1 with TRBJ1-1; D may be TRBD1 (5 bases). V lost 5 bases and J 5 bases, leaving 18 bases between the germline ends. CDR1 is MGHRA, CDR2 YSYEKL, per germline. The CDR3 spans 15 residues. The chain's CDR3 is CASSTVTGVKTEAFF. The CDR3 DNA reads TGCGCCAGCAGCACGGTAACAGGAGTTAAAACTGAAGCTTTCTTT.

This clone was counted a few times. The chain couples TRBV2 to TRBJ2-7; 12 bases fit TRBD1. V shed 2 bases, J shed 0 bases, and the junction held 14 bases outside the gene matches. This CDR3 is built from 20 residues. In germline, CDR1 is SNHLY, CDR2 FYNNEI. The CDR3 sequence: CASSEYAGQGAAHSSYEQYF. CDR3 sequence (DNA): TGTGCCAGCAGTGAATACGCGGGACAGGGGGCCGCACACAGCTCCTACGAGCAGTACTTC.

The chain recombines TRBV19 with TRBJ2-3; 10 bases match TRBD1. Per the germline V gene, CDR1 is LNHDA and CDR2 is SQIVND (reference sequence). The CDR3 sequence is 14 residues long. The junction had 4 bases not matched to a gene; V was cut back by 6 bases and J by 4 bases. The CDR3 DNA sequence: TGTGCCAGTAGCCGGGACAGGGGCGCAGATACGCAGTATTTT. The encoded protein is CASSRDRGADTQYF.

This sequence joins TRBV15 and TRBJ1-1; D is ambiguous. This CDR3 spans 16 amino acids. The V end was cut by 2 bases, the J end by 4 bases, with 17 bases between. Germline-derived CDR1 and CDR2 are LNHNV and YYDKDF (reference sequence). CDR3 sequence: CATSRPPNDLGTEAFF. CDR3 DNA sequence: TGTGCCACCAGCAGACCCCCCAACGATCTAGGCACTGAAGCTTTCTTT. Complete variable domain (other parts from reference TRBV15 and TRBJ1-1): DAMVIQNPRYQVTQFGKPVTLSCSQTLNHNVMYWYQQKSSQAPKLLFHYYDKDFNNEADTPDNFQSRRPNTSFCFLDIRSPGLGDTAMYLCATSRPPNDLGTEAFFGQGTRLTVV.

This clone was seen a few times. The chain combines TRBV4-1 with TRBJ1-2; tentatively, D is TRBD1 (5 bases). Germline V gives CDR1 MGHRA, CDR2 YSYEKL. The CDR3 consists of 16 residues. Between the trimmed V and J ends, which lost 1 base and 6 bases, there was a span of 18 bases. The CDR3 is CASSQGIGALIDGYTF. In DNA, the CDR3 is TGCGCCAGCAGCCAAGGTATAGGGGCTCTTATAGATGGCTACACCTTC.

The CDR3 region has the DNA TGTGCCAGCAGCGTAGACAGAACCTATAATTCACCCCTCCACTTT. Residues: CASSVDRTYNSPLHF. V and J are TRBV9 and TRBJ1-6; no clear D. From germline, CDR1 is SGDLS and CDR2 YYNGEE. CDR3 length: 15 residues. V shed 0 bases and J shed 2 bases, with 6 bases lying between them.

CDR3 in DNA: TGTGCCAGCAGTGTACGGGGACCCCAGCATTTT. This translates into CASSVRGPQHF. This chain joins TRBV28 and TRBJ1-5; unclear D gene. Trimming pared 5 bases from V and 10 bases from J, leaving 9 bases between. CDR3 length: 11 amino acids. Germline CDR1 is MDHEN and CDR2 is SYDVKM.

The sample holds one count of this clone. The chain joins TRBV6-5 to TRBJ1-1; perhaps TRBD1 as D (6 bases). V lost 2 bases and J lost 1, with 8 bases in between. Germline assignment: CDR1 MNHEY and CDR2 SVGAGI. The CDR3 is 14 residues long. CDR3 sequence: CASSYARGNTEAFF. CDR3 DNA: TGTGCCAGCAGTTACGCCAGGGGGAACACTGAAGCTTTCTTT.

CDR3 loop: CASRETGELNEKLFF. The CDR3, as DNA: TGTGCCAGCAGGGAAACAGGGGAACTTAATGAAAAACTGTTTTTT. The chain recombines TRBV25-1 with TRBJ1-4; 7 bases line up with TRBD1. The CDR3 has 15 amino acids. V was clipped by 6 bases and J by 4 bases; unmatched bases: 8. CDR1 is MGHDK and CDR2 is SYGVNS in the germline V gene.

This chain uses TRBV7-8 with TRBJ2-1; tentative D call: TRBD2 (5 bases). CDR3 size: 16 residues. Germline loops: CDR1 SGHVS, CDR2 FQNEAQ. V was shortened by 1 base and J by 6 bases, with 16 bases between the two germline ends. In nucleotides, the CDR3 is TGTGCCAGCAGCTTAGTGATCCTAGCTACCACCAATGAGCAGTTCTTC. Translation gives CASSLVILATTNEQFF.

The chain employs TRBV4-3 and TRBJ2-7; 9 bases map to TRBD1. This CDR3 comprises 15 residues. Germline CDR1 and CDR2: LGHNA and YSLEER. V lost 4 bases and J lost 4; bases outside the gene matches: 8. CDR3 sequence reads: CASSRIPGQGYEQYF. CDR3 sequence (DNA): TGCGCCAGCAGCCGGATCCCGGGACAGGGTTACGAGCAGTACTTC.